The entry below describes one TCR beta chain. The target antigen is unknown. In germline, CDR1 is SNHLY, CDR2 FYNNEI. The CDR3 covers 11 residues. Deletions cut 4 bases from V and 3 bases from J, with 4 bases between. Profiled with immunoSEQ multiplex PCR; TCRdb holds only in-frame clones, not every one. The sample shows 110,000 to 150,000 clones, around 90% of them seen only once. These data come from a study of T cell responses to AZD1222 COVID-19 vaccine. Looking at the study overall: Second-dose intervals near 4 or 12 weeks were combined. Whole-study findings and limits: It was only after the peak T cell response that any repertoires were sampled. Females outnumbered males among donors, who were mostly white British; clonal diversity was possibly underestimated.

V is TRBV2 and J is TRBJ2-7; D is uncertain. The origin of this receptor is an adult in good health. This sample comprised peripheral blood, obtained on day 0 of AZD1222 vaccination. In DNA, the CDR3 is TGTGCCAGCAGTGGCCACTACGAGCAGTACTTC. Protein sequence: CASSGHYEQYF. Full variable domain (rest looked up from reference TRBV2 and TRBJ2-7): EPEVTQTPSHQVTQMGQEVILRCVPISNHLYFYWYRQILGQKVEFLVSFYNNEISEKSEIFDDQFSVERPDGSNFTLKIRSTKLEDSAMYFCASSGHYEQYFGPGTRLTVT.